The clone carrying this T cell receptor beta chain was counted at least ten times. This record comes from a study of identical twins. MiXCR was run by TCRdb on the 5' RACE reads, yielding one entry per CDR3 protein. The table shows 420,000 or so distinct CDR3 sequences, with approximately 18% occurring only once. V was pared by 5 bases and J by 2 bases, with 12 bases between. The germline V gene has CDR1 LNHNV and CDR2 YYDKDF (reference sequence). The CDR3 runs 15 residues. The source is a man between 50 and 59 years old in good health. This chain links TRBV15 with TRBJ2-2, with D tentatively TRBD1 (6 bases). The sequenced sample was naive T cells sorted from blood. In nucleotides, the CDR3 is TGTGCCACCAGCCCCCGAGGGGGAAACACCGGGGAGCTGTTTTTT. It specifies CATSPRGGNTGELFF.